This TCR beta chain was captured in a study of beta chain features in type 1 diabetes. Study in general: Examination covered fewer than 110 million sorted cells spanning all samples. Study conclusions and caveats: Shortening of TCRB CDR3s, moderate but significant, appeared in all four CD4+ subsets of Type 1 diabetes patients. Sampled from patients, naive, central memory and Treg TCRB repertoires appeared more similar than those sampled from healthy donors.

This clone has ten or more counts. The antigen is not known. Around 120 mL of blood, on average, came from one heparinised draw per donor. V lost 8 bases to trimming and J lost 5 bases, with 15 bases between them. CDR1 and CDR2 from the germline V gene are SEHNR and FQNEAQ (reference sequence). This CDR3 comprises 14 residues. The authors reverse transcribed all of the isolated RNA, so sequencing captured expressed TCRB transcripts. This table comes from immunoSEQ multiplex PCR, and its TCRdb copy is limited to in-frame clones, with some not included. This table has hundreds of thousands of clones, 11% to 15% appearing once.

This receptor was taken from a man aged 25-45 years in good health. Sequencing was performed on central memory CD4+ T cells from blood. The gene calls are TRBV7-9 and TRBJ2-2, with D perhaps matching TRBD2 (6 bases). The CDR3 region has the DNA TGTGCCAGCGCTTGGGACTCGACAACCGGGGAGCTGTTTTTT. This gives the protein CASAWDSTTGELFF.